This T cell receptor (beta chain) derives from a study of OX40 agonist ivuxolimab in advanced cancers. Study-wide background: Three partial responders included one hepatocellular carcinoma patient and two cutaneous melanoma patients. Findings and caveats of the study: More expanded clones were seen, on average, in CD8+ T cells than in CD4+. Within 6 weeks, CD4+ and CD8+ blood T cells expanded clonally at 0.1 to 3.0 mg/kg. Some patients who did not respond also had low normalized T-cell clonal expansion.

CDR1 and CDR2 from the germline V gene are KGHSY and FQNENV. The CDR3 consists of 12 residues. V lost 0 bases and J 8 bases, leaving 7 bases between the germline ends. Method: immunoSEQ multiplex PCR; TCRdb's copy keeps in-frame clones and lacks some. This table holds fewer than 90,000 clones, 65% to 90% found once. Regarding this clone: What it binds is not known. Different DNA sequences within this sample yield the same CDR3.

The clonotype was recovered from an adult with an advanced solid tumor such as melanoma, head and neck, liver or kidney cancer. This sequence joins TRBV16 and TRBJ2-5; the D gene could be TRBD1 or TRBD2 (5 bases each). Specimen: CD4+ or CD8+ T cells sorted from blood, collected in a trial of the OX40 agonist ivuxolimab. The CDR3 DNA sequence: TGTGCCAGCAGCCAATCGGGACGCACCCAGTACTTC. This translates into CASSQSGRTQYF.